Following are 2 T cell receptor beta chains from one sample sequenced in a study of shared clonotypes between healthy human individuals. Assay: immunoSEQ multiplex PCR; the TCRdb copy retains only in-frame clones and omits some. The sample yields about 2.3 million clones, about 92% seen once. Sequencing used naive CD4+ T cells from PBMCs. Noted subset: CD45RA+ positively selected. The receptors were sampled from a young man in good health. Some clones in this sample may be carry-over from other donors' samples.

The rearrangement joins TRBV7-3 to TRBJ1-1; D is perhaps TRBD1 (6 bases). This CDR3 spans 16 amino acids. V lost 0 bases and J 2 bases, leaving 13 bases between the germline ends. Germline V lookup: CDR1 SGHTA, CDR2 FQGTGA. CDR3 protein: CASSLTRATGNTEAFF. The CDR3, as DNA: TGTGCCAGCAGCTTAACACGGGCGACAGGAAACACTGAAGCTTTCTTT. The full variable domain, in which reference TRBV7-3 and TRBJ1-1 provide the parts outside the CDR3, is GAGVSQTPSNKVTEKGKYVELRCDPISGHTALYWYRQSLGQGPEFLIYFQGTGAADDSGLPNDRFFAVRPEGSVSTLKIQRTERGDSAVYLCASSLTRATGNTEAFFGQGTRLTVV.

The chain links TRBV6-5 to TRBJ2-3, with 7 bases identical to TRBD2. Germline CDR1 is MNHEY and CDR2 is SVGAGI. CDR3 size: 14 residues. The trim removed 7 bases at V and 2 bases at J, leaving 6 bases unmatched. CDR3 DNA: TGTGCCAGCATGCGACTAGCTACCACAGATACGCAGTATTTT. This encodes CASMRLATTDTQYF.